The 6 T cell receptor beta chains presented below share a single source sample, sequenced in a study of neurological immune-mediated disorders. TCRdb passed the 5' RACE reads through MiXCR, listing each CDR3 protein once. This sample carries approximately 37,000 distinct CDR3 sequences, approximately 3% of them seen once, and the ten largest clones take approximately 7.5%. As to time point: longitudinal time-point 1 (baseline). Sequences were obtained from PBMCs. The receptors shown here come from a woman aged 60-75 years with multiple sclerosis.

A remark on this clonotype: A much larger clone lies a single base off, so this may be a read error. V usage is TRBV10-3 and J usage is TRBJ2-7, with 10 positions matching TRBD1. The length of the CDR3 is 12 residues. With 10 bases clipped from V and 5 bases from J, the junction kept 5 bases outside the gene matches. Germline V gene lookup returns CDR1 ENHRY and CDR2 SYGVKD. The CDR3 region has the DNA TGTGCCAACCGACAGGGGGCCCACGAGCAGTACTTC. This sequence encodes CANRQGAHEQYF.

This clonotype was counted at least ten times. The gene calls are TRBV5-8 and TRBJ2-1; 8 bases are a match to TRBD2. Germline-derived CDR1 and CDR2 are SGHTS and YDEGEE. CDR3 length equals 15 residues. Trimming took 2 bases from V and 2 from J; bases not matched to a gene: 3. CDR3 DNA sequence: TGTGCCAGCAGCTTTATTAGCGGGGCCTACAATGAGCAGTTCTTC. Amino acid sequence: CASSFISGAYNEQFF.

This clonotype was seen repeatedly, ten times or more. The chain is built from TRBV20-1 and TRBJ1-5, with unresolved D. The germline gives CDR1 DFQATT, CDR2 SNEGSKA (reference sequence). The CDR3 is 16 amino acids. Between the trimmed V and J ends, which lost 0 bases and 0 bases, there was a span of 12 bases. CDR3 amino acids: CSAREAGSSSNQPQHF. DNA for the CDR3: TGCAGTGCTAGAGAGGCGGGGTCTAGTAGCAATCAGCCCCAGCATTTT.

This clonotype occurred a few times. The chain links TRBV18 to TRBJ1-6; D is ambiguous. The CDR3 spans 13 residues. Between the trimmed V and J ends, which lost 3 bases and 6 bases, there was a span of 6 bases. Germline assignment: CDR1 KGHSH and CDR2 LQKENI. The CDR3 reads CASSPQVNSPLHF. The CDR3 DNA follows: TGTGCCAGCTCACCCCAAGTTAATTCACCCCTCCACTTT.

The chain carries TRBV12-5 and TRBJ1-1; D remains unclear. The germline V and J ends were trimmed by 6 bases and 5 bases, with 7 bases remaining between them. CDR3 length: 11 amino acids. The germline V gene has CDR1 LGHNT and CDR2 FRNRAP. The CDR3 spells CASGYETEAFF. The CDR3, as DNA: TGTGCTAGTGGATACGAAACTGAAGCTTTCTTT.

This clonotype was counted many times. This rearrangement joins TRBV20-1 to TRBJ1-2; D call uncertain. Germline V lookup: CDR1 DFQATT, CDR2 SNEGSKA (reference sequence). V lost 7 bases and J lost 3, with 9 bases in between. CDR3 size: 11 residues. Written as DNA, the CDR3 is TGCAGTGGAAATGGTGACTATGGCTACACCTTC. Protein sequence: CSGNGDYGYTF.